Below, 17 T cell receptor beta chains from the same sample are listed, as sequenced in a study of Ad26.COV2.S vaccination and SARS-CoV-2 variants. Sample treatment: some 20 received Ad26.COV2.S at low or high dose, single or two shots; 5 received placebo; per-sample allocation not given. It was on day 63 after the first vaccine or placebo injection that samples were taken. Here immunoSEQ multiplex PCR was the method, and the copy in TCRdb shows in-frame clones only, minus some. The sample records some 340,000 clones, around four fifths being singletons. The sequencing here drew on peripheral blood, taken in a trial of Ad26.COV2.S vaccine versus placebo. All receptors derive from a person between 18 and 65 years old who received the Ad26.COV2.S COVID-19 vaccine or a placebo.

The chain recombines TRBV2 with TRBJ1-1; D not resolved. Trimming took off 1 base at V and 10 bases at J, with 13 bases between the two ends. The CDR3 is 13 amino acids. Germline V gene data show CDR1 as SNHLY and CDR2 as FYNNEI. The CDR3 reads CASSEEGRTRAFF. The CDR3 DNA reads as TGTGCCAGCAGTGAAGAGGGCAGAACACGAGCTTTCTTT. The variable domain in full, with the rest retrieved from reference TRBV2 and TRBJ1-1, is EPEVTQTPSHQVTQMGQEVILRCVPISNHLYFYWYRQILGQKVEFLVSFYNNEISEKSEIFDDQFSVERPDGSNFTLKIRSTKLEDSAMYFCASSEEGRTRAFFGQGTRLTVV.

The gene calls are TRBV5-1 and TRBJ2-1, with D perhaps matching TRBD2 (5 bases). Germline loops: CDR1 SGHRS, CDR2 YFSETQ. Trimming shortened V by 2 bases and J by 8 bases, and 11 bases separated the two germline ends. This CDR3 has 13 residues. CDR3 sequence: CASSFGLAHEQFF. CDR3 DNA: TGCGCCAGCAGCTTTGGGCTAGCCCATGAGCAGTTCTTC.

The sample holds a few counts of this clone. V gene TRBV7-8 combines with J gene TRBJ2-7; the D is unclear. CDR3 size: 14 residues. In germline, CDR1 is SGHVS, CDR2 FQNEAQ. With 5 bases removed from V and 2 bases from J, the gap between germline ends came to 13 bases. For the CDR3, the DNA is TGTGCCAGCAGCCCAGTTTACTCAGCCTACGAGCAGTACTTC. It encodes CASSPVYSAYEQYF.

The chain joins TRBV19 to TRBJ2-4; TRBD1 matches 10 bases. V was clipped by 6 bases and J by 1 base; unmatched bases: 6. This CDR3 comprises 16 residues. Germline loops: CDR1 LNHDA, CDR2 SQIVND (reference sequence). DNA for the CDR3: TGTGCCAGTAGCCTTTGGACAGGGGGTGCCAAAAACATTCAGTACTTC. Translating it yields CASSLWTGGAKNIQYF.

The chain uses TRBV4-1 and TRBJ2-3, with unresolved D. This CDR3 has 14 amino acids. Germline lookup yields CDR1 MGHRA and CDR2 YSYEKL. V lost 1 base and J lost 5, with 10 bases in between. The CDR3 spells CASSQGRIQDTQYF. The CDR3 region has the DNA TGCGCCAGCAGCCAAGGACGGATTCAAGATACGCAGTATTTT.

This clone showed up just once. This chain uses TRBV6-5 with TRBJ1-1; 9 positions agree with TRBD1. The CDR3 is 14 amino acids. V lost 2 bases, J lost 4 bases, and 2 bases stayed unmatched. Germline assignment: CDR1 MNHEY and CDR2 SVGAGI. The CDR3 reads CASSYKDRGTEAFF. The CDR3 nucleotides read TGTGCCAGCAGTTACAAGGACAGGGGCACTGAAGCTTTCTTT.

As to this clone: Different DNA sequences within this sample yield the same CDR3. The chain uses TRBV20-1 and TRBJ2-3, with D possibly being TRBD2 (6 bases). V dropped 6 bases and J dropped 3 bases, with 7 bases sitting between them. The CDR3 contains 11 residues. The germline CDR1 and CDR2 sequences are DFQATT and SNEGSKA (reference sequence). The CDR3 bases are TGCAGTGCGGAGGGGACAGATACGCAGTATTTT. It yields the protein CSAEGTDTQYF.

The chain links TRBV4-1 to TRBJ1-2; D remains ambiguous. Trimming stripped 0 bases from V and 3 bases from J, with 8 bases between. The CDR3 runs to 14 residues. Germline CDR1 reads MGHRA; CDR2 reads YSYEKL. CDR3 sequence: CASSQDRQDYGYTF. In nucleotides, the CDR3 is TGCGCCAGCAGCCAAGATAGGCAGGACTATGGCTACACCTTC.

Of note for this clone: A junction end diverges from the germline sequence, so it may reflect a read error. The rearrangement joins TRBV19 to TRBJ2-5; D tentatively fits TRBD1 or TRBD2 (5 bases each). There are 15 residues in the CDR3. The germline CDR1 and CDR2 sequences are LNHDA and SQIVND (reference sequence). The CDR3 DNA reads TGTGCCAGTAGCATAGTAGCTGGAGGTAGGGGGACCCAGTACTTC. Protein product: CASSIVAGGRGTQYF. Filled out from reference TRBV19 and TRBJ2-5, the complete variable domain reads DGGITQSPKYLFRKEGQNVTLSCEQNLNHDAMYWYRQDPGQGLRLIYYSQIVNDFQKGDIAEGYSVSREKKESFPLTVTSAQKNPTAFYLCASSIVAGGRGTQYFGPGTRLLVL.

CDR3 sequence reads: CASSAGLAGGDTGELFF. Written as DNA, the CDR3 is TGTGCCAGCAGCGCCGGACTAGCGGGGGGGGACACCGGGGAGCTGTTTTTT. The chain carries TRBV5-4 and TRBJ2-2; TRBD2 agrees at 15 bases. CDR1 is SGHNT, CDR2 YYREEE, per germline (reference sequence). The V segment lost 4 bases and the J segment 3 bases; nucleotides outside the gene matches: 4. The CDR3 totals 17 residues.

The chain combines TRBV5-4 with TRBJ2-3, with TRBD2 identical over 8 bases. The V segment lost 1 base and the J segment 3 bases; nucleotides outside the gene matches: 4. In germline, CDR1 is SGHNT, CDR2 YYREEE (reference sequence). The CDR3 has 15 residues. The CDR3 reads CASSLFSGATDTQYF. For the CDR3, the DNA is TGTGCCAGCAGCTTGTTTAGCGGGGCTACAGATACGCAGTATTTT.

The chain is built from TRBV6-1 and TRBJ1-2; 8 bases align to TRBD1. Germline CDR1 and CDR2: MNHNS and SASEGT. The CDR3 consists of 14 residues. V dropped 2 bases and J dropped 7; count of bases not matched to a gene: 6. In nucleotides, the CDR3 is TGTGCCAGCAGTGAATGGCAGGGGGCTGGTGGCTACACCTTC. This translates into CASSEWQGAGGYTF.

This sequence joins TRBV5-6 and TRBJ2-3; a weak D match, TRBD2 (6 bases). Trimming pared 4 bases from V and 6 bases from J, leaving 24 bases between. This CDR3 comprises 17 residues. CDR1 SGHDT and CDR2 YYEEEE come from the germline V gene. The CDR3 nucleotides are TGTGCCAGCAGCCAGATGGAGAAAAGGGCGGGATGGGATACGCAGTATTTT. Its translation is CASSQMEKRAGWDTQYF.

This clone was seen only once. This sequence joins TRBV5-1 and TRBJ2-5; the D call may be TRBD1 or TRBD2 (6 bases each). V was cut by 3 bases and J by 3 bases, with 12 bases left in between. This CDR3 is 14 amino acids long. Germline lookup yields CDR1 SGHRS and CDR2 YFSETQ. CDR3 sequence: CASSWGATEETQYF. CDR3 sequence (DNA): TGCGCCAGCAGCTGGGGGGCTACGGAAGAGACCCAGTACTTC.

The chain recombines TRBV7-9 with TRBJ2-3; D is perhaps TRBD2 (6 bases). The germline CDR1 and CDR2 sequences are SEHNR and FQNEAQ (reference sequence). V lost 10 bases, J lost 5 bases, and 22 bases lay in between. This CDR3 has 15 residues. CDR3 DNA sequence: TGTGCCATAGCAGGAGGGGACGACAGTGAAGATACGCAGTATTTT. As protein: CAIAGGDDSEDTQYF.

V and J are TRBV5-4 and TRBJ2-2; TRBD1 aligns across 7 bases. This CDR3 has 14 residues. Germline V lookup: CDR1 SGHNT, CDR2 YYREEE (reference sequence). V was pared by 3 bases and J by 6 bases, with 5 bases of the junction left unmatched. CDR3 in amino acids: CASSWGTAPGELFF. CDR3 nucleotides: TGTGCCAGCAGCTGGGGGACAGCGCCCGGGGAGCTGTTTTTT. The full variable domain, completed using reference TRBV5-4 and TRBJ2-2, is ETGVTQSPTHLIKTRGQQVTLRCSSQSGHNTVSWYQQALGQGPQFIFQYYREEENGRGNFPPRFSGLQFPNYSSELNVNALELDDSALYLCASSWGTAPGELFFGEGSRLTVL.

The CDR3 loop reads CASSFMGVSGYGYTF. CDR3 coding DNA: TGTGCCAGCAGTTTTATGGGCGTCTCGGGGTATGGCTACACCTTC. The chain employs TRBV28 and TRBJ1-2, with D unclear. Germline CDR1 reads MDHEN; CDR2 reads SYDVKM. The CDR3 extends over 15 amino acids. Trimming removed 3 bases from V and 5 bases from J, with 16 bases in between.